The clone carrying this T cell receptor beta chain was seen a handful of times. Trimming took off 6 bases at V and 1 base at J, with 10 bases between the two ends. The germline V gene has CDR1 SGHAT and CDR2 FQNNGV. The CDR3 has 13 residues. The investigators amplified TCR beta CDR3 regions from RNA transcripts. First-round RT-PCR with HTBI primers amplified the TCR CDR3 region. TCRdb reprocessed the multiplex PCR reads via MiXCR and lists one record per CDR3 protein. The table shows around 400,000 distinct CDR3 sequences, with approximately 16% occurring only once. This record comes from a study of T cells in Graves' hyperthyroidism and ophthalmopathy. At least 3 on the Clinical Activity Score was recorded for ophthalmopathy patients, who also had NOSPECS grade at least 4 and duration under 3 months.

The sample consisted of blood. This chain connects TRBV11-2 to TRBJ2-7; D is ambiguous. This clonotype originated in a woman in her fifties or sixties with Graves' ophthalmopathy. CDR3 in amino acids: CASSSQLSYEQYF. The DNA of the CDR3 is TGTGCCAGCAGTTCCCAGTTGTCCTACGAGCAGTACTTC.